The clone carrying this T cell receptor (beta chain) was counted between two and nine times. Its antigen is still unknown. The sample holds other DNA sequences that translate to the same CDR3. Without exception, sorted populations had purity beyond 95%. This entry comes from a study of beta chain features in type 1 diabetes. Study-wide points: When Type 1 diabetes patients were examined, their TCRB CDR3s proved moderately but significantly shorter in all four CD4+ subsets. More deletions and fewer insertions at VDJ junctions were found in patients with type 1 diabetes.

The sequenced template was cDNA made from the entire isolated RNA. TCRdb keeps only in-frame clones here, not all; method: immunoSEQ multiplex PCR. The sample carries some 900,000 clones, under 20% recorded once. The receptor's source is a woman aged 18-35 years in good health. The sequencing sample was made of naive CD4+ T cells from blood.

CDR3 DNA: TGTGCCAGCAGCGGTCGGGACAGGGCCCCAGATACGCAGTATTTT. It is translated as CASSGRDRAPDTQYF. The rearrangement links TRBV7-2 to TRBJ2-3; 9 positions match TRBD1. The junction had 7 bases not matched to a gene; V was cut back by 5 bases and J by 4 bases. Germline V gene lookup returns CDR1 SGHTA and CDR2 FQGNSA. This CDR3 contains 15 residues.